This is a list of T cell receptor beta chains from one sample in a study of OX40 agonist ivuxolimab in advanced cancers. Method: immunoSEQ multiplex PCR; TCRdb's copy keeps in-frame clones and lacks some. Altogether some 77,000 clones are present, approximately 85% being singletons, with the ten largest covering roughly 2.2%. The source was CD4+ or CD8+ T cells sorted from blood, collected in a trial of the OX40 agonist ivuxolimab. These TCRs come from an adult with an advanced solid tumor such as melanoma, head and neck, liver or kidney cancer. Both conserved end residues are part of each CDR3.

v_call: TRBV19
cdr3_aa: CASKYGSTIYF

v_call: TRBV28
cdr3_aa: CASSLLGLYGYTF

v_call: TRBV6-5
cdr3_aa: CASSVETGPYEQYF

v_call: TRBV2
cdr3_aa: CASSAPLGNEQYF

v_call: TRBV2
cdr3_aa: CASTRLASNTGELFF

v_call: TRBV2
cdr3_aa: CASTKSWTGLVYEQYF

v_call: TRBV29-1
cdr3_aa: CSAVTGFGNQPQHF

v_call: TRBV6-6
cdr3_aa: CASSPVERGSYEQYF

v_call: TRBV27
cdr3_aa: CASSLREGFTGELFF

v_call: TRBV18
cdr3_aa: CASSPFEVAETQYF

v_call: TRBV6-5
cdr3_aa: CASSPWDRANEKLFF

v_call: TRBV5-6
cdr3_aa: CASRRAIRGDTEAFF

v_call: TRBV9
cdr3_aa: CASNRGGNQETQYF

v_call: TRBV19
cdr3_aa: CASSISQGAFTEAFF

v_call: TRBV6-5
cdr3_aa: CASSRSGGQETQYF

v_call: TRBV25-1
cdr3_aa: CASSELAGGEFYYEQYF

v_call: TRBV6-5
cdr3_aa: CARGTRGTTYEQYF

v_call: TRBV29-1
cdr3_aa: CSAWGGPLDTEAFF

v_call: TRBV19
cdr3_aa: CASKRDRATDTQYF

v_call: TRBV2
cdr3_aa: CASTFPRSSGNTIYF

v_call: TRBV10-1
cdr3_aa: CASSERTSRVTDTQYF

v_call: TRBV7-9
cdr3_aa: CASSASGNEQFF

v_call: TRBV7-3
cdr3_aa: CASSLSVTGELFF

v_call: TRBV5-1
cdr3_aa: CASSLGGKETQYF

v_call: TRBV30
cdr3_aa: CAWSVHGGLSGNTIYF

v_call: TRBV7-8
cdr3_aa: CASSLPRGLRDNEQFF

v_call: TRBV30
cdr3_aa: CAWSVSSGSGETQYF

v_call: TRBV2
cdr3_aa: CASTGVAGSTDTQYF

v_call: TRBV11-3
cdr3_aa: CASSSMAGSSYEQYF

v_call: TRBV6-5
cdr3_aa: CASKAGVWTGELFF

v_call: TRBV5-4
cdr3_aa: CASSTYMGREKLFF

v_call: TRBV28
cdr3_aa: CASSLLGAITNYGYTF

v_call: TRBV6-1
cdr3_aa: CASSEGGTIYF